This T cell receptor beta chain was sequenced in a study of early T cells in non-severe SARS-CoV-2 infection. Study background: Sequencing used unsorted whole-blood bulk RNA, so chains lack pairing. Regarding the study as a whole: VDJdb-based annotation leaned toward anti-spike CD8 responses and missed private and CD4 specificities.

The protocol attached unique molecular identifiers to individual cDNA molecules. TCRdb called the 5' RACE reads again in MiXCR, with one record for every CDR3 protein. The sample has about 83,000 distinct CDR3 sequences, about 12% seen once. The germline V and J ends were trimmed by 5 bases and 4 bases, with 24 bases remaining between them. CDR1 and CDR2 (germline): SNHLY, FYNNEI. CDR3 length: 18 residues. This clonotype was counted ten times or more. Its antigen is as yet unknown. V usage is TRBV2 and J usage is TRBJ2-1, with a tentative D call TRBD2 (6 bases). Sequencing was done on a sample of whole blood. The sequence was obtained from an adult who was a healthcare worker with PCR-confirmed SARS-CoV-2 infection or an uninfected control (not recorded which). This CDR3 is CASSPTYLLALAYNEQFF. The CDR3 DNA follows: TGTGCCAGCAGTCCTACGTACTTACTAGCCCTGGCGTACAATGAGCAGTTCTTC.